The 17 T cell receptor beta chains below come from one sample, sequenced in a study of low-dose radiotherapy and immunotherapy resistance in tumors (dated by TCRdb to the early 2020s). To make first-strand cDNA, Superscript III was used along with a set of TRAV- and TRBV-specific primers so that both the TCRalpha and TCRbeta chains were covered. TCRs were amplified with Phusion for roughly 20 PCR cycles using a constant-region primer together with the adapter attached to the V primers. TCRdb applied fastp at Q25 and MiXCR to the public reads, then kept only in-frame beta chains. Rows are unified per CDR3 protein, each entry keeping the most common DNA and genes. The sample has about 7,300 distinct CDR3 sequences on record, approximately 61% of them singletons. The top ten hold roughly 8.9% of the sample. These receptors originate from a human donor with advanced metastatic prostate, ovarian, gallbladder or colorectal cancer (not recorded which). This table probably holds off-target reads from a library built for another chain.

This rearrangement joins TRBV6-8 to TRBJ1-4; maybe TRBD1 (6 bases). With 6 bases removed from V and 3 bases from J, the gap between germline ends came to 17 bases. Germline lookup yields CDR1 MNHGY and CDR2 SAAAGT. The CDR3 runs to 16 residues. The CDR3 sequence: CASSPRGVEANEKLFF. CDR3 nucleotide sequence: TGTGCCAGCAGCCCCAGGGGAGTGGAGGCTAATGAAAAACTGTTTTTT.

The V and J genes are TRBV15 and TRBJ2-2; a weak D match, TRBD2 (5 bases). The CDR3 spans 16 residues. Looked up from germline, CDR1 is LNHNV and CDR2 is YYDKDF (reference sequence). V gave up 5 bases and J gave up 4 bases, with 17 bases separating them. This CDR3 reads CATSALNREITGELFF. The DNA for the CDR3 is TGTGCCACCAGCGCCCTAAACCGGGAAATCACCGGGGAGCTGTTTTTT.

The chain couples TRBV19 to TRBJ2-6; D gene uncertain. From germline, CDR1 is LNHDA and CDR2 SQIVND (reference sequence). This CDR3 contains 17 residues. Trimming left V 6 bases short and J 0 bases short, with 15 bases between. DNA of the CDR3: TGTGCCAGTAGCTTAAAAGTAAGAGGCTCTGGGGCCAACGTCCTGACTTTC. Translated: CASSLKVRGSGANVLTF.

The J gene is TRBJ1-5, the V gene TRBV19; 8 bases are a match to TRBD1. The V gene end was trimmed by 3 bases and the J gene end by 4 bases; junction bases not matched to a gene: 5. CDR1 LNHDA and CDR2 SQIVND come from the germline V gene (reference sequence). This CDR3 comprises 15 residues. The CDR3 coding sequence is TGTGCCAGTAGTATCTGGACAGGGCCTAATCAGCCCCAGCATTTT. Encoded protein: CASSIWTGPNQPQHF.

In DNA form, the CDR3 reads TGCAGTGCTAGGAAGGAGGGGACCAACTATGGCTACACCTTC. Encoded protein: CSARKEGTNYGYTF. The V call is TRBV20-1, the J call TRBJ1-2; a possible D gene is TRBD1 (5 bases). Germline V CDR1 and CDR2: DFQATT, SNEGSKA (reference sequence). Trimming removed 3 bases from V and 2 bases from J, with 13 bases in between. The CDR3 extends over 14 amino acids.

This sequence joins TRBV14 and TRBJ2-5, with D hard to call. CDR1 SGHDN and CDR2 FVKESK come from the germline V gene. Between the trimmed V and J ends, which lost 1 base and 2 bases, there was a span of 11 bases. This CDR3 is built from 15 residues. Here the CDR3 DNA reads TGTGCCAGCAGCCAAGTGTCCCCCATTCAAGAGACCCAGTACTTC. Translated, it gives CASSQVSPIQETQYF.

Written as DNA, the CDR3 is TGTGCCATCAGTGGGAGGACTAGCAGCACAGATACGCAGTATTTT. This gives the protein CAISGRTSSTDTQYF. The gene calls are TRBV10-3 and TRBJ2-3; TRBD2 agrees at 8 bases. V shed 4 bases and J 0 bases; nucleotides not matched to a gene: 3. The germline gives CDR1 ENHRY, CDR2 SYGVKD. This CDR3 is 15 amino acids long.

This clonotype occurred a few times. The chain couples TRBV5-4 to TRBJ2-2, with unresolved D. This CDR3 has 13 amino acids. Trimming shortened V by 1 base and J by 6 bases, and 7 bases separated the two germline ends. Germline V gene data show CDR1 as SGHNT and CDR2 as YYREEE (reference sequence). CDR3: CASSLWTAGELFF. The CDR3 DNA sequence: TGTGCCAGCAGCTTGTGGACGGCCGGGGAGCTGTTTTTT.

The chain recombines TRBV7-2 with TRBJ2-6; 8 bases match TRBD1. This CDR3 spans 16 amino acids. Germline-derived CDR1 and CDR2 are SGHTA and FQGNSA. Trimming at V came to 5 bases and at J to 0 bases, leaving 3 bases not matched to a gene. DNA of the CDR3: TGTGCCAGCAGCCGCGGACAGGGCTCTGGGGCCAACGTCCTGACTTTC. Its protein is CASSRGQGSGANVLTF.

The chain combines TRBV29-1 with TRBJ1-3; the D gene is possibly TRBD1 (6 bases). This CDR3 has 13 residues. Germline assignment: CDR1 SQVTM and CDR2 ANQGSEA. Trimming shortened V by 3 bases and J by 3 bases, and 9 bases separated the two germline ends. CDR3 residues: CSVEGAVGNTIYF. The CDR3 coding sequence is TGCAGCGTTGAGGGGGCTGTTGGAAACACCATATATTTT.

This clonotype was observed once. The chain's CDR3 is CASSQDWTGGPSDTQYF. The CDR3 nucleotides read TGTGCCAGCAGCCAAGATTGGACGGGGGGGCCGTCAGATACGCAGTATTTT. The V and J genes are TRBV4-2 and TRBJ2-3; 8 positions match TRBD2. The V and J ends lost 0 bases and 4 bases, in that order; junction bases with no gene match: 9. CDR1 and CDR2 from the germline V gene are LGHNA and YNFKEQ. This CDR3 has 17 amino acids.

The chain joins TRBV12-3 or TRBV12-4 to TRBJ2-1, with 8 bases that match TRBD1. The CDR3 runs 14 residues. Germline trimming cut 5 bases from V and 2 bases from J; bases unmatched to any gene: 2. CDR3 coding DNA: TGTGCCAGCAGTGCCAGGGGGCCCTACAATGAGCAGTTCTTC. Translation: CASSARGPYNEQFF.

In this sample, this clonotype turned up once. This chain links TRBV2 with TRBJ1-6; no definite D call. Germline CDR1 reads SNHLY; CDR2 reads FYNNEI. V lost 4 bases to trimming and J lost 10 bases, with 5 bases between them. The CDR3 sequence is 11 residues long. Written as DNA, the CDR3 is TGTGCCAGCAGTGCAACCTCACCCCTCCACTTT. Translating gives CASSATSPLHF.

CDR3 coding DNA: TGTGCCAGCAGTTTCCCCCTAGCTGGGCAGGAGCTGTTTTTT. This codes for CASSFPLAGQELFF. The gene calls are TRBV28 and TRBJ2-2; D is possibly TRBD2 (5 bases). Looked up from germline, CDR1 is MDHEN and CDR2 is SYDVKM. V was shortened by 3 bases and J by 10 bases, with 15 bases between the two germline ends. The CDR3 spans 14 residues.

The CDR3 sequence: CASTPGLAVISYEQYF. The DNA for the CDR3 is TGTGCCAGCACCCCGGGACTAGCGGTAATCTCCTACGAGCAGTACTTC. This rearrangement joins TRBV2 to TRBJ2-7; TRBD2 matches 11 bases. The V gene end was trimmed by 7 bases and the J gene end by 0 bases; junction bases not matched to a gene: 8. The CDR3 loop spans 16 amino acids. The germline gives CDR1 SNHLY, CDR2 FYNNEI. The full variable domain, its missing parts supplied by reference TRBV2 and TRBJ2-7, is EPEVTQTPSHQVTQMGQEVILRCVPISNHLYFYWYRQILGQKVEFLVSFYNNEISEKSEIFDDQFSVERPDGSNFTLKIRSTKLEDSAMYFCASTPGLAVISYEQYFGPGTRLTVT.

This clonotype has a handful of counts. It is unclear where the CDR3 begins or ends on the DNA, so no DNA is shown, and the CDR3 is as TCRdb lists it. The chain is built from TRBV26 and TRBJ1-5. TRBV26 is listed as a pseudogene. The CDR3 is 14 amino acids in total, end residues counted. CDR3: CASSFADGNQPQHF.

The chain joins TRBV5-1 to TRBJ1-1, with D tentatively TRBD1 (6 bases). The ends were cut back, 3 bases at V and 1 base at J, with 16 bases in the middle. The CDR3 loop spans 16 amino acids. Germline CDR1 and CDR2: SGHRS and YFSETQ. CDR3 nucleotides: TGCGCCAGCAGCTATTCTGAACAGGGCTGGAACACTGAAGCTTTCTTT. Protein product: CASSYSEQGWNTEAFF.